Listed below are T cell receptor beta chains from one sample, sequenced in a study of control samples from healthy donors and cancer patients. Method: immunoSEQ multiplex PCR; TCRdb's copy keeps in-frame clones and lacks some. The sample shows some 57,000 clones, 95% to 97% of them seen only once. The sample comprised blood. Receptors originate from a woman in her thirties in good health. The CDR3 runs from the conserved cysteine through the conserved F or W. A D gene is named only where the DNA matches it firmly. For some rows the clone size is stated as once, few or many, or as a class when expanded; others skip it.

TRBJ1-3	once	-	TRBV29-1	CSVSWGSGNTIYF	TGCAGCGTTTCCTGGGGCTCTGGAAACACCATATATTTT
TRBJ1-1	-	-	TRBV28	CASSSLDTEAFF	TGTGCCAGCAGTTCCCTGGACACTGAAGCTTTCTTT
TRBJ1-2	-	-	TRBV7-9	CASSRTENYGYTF	TGTGCCAGCAGCCGGACAGAGAACTATGGCTACACCTTC
TRBJ2-2	-	TRBD2	TRBV9	CASSVEGLAGENTGELFF	TGTGCCAGCAGCGTAGAAGGACTAGCGGGAGAAAACACCGGGGAGCTGTTTTTT
TRBJ2-1	-	-	TRBV28	CASSSSGGNEQFF	-
TRBJ2-7	-	-	TRBV28	CASSRAPYEQYF	TGTGCCAGCAGTCGGGCCCCCTACGAGCAGTACTTC
TRBJ1-1	-	-	TRBV12-3/TRBV12-4	CASAFMGEAFF	TGTGCCAGCGCGTTTATGGGGGAAGCTTTCTTT
TRBJ2-1	-	TRBD1	TRBV5-1	CASSSRDRVTNNEQFF	TGCGCCAGCAGCTCCAGGGACAGGGTAACCAACAATGAGCAGTTCTTC
TRBJ1-4	-	-	TRBV7-2	CASSLAARKNEKLFF	TGTGCCAGCAGCTTAGCGGCTCGGAAGAATGAAAAACTGTTTTTT
TRBJ2-7	-	-	TRBV5-1	CASSFDTDYEQYF	TGCGCCAGCAGCTTCGACACTGACTACGAGCAGTACTTC